Listed below are T cell receptor beta chains from one sample, sequenced in a study of blood T cell repertoires in COVID-19. Some clones are missing from TCRdb's copy, which holds only in-frame ones; the method was immunoSEQ multiplex PCR. This table holds 490,000 or so clones, around 89% found once. The sequenced sample was PBMCs or T cells enriched from blood (not recorded which). Receptors were obtained from a woman in her 40s who had recovered from COVID-19. Each CDR3 is given with its conserved first and last residue.

J: TRBJ1-3; V: TRBV5-4; CDR3: CASSADRLGNTIYF
J: TRBJ2-1; V: TRBV10-3; CDR3: CAVAYSSYNEQFF
J: TRBJ2-5; V: TRBV6-5; CDR3: CASTTRVALQETQYF
J: TRBJ2-7; V: TRBV7-2; CDR3: CASSSTFSYEQYF
J: TRBJ1-1; V: TRBV7-2; CDR3: CASSPGGGRPDHEAFF
J: TRBJ2-7; V: TRBV11-2; CDR3: CASSLVRGGRGEQYF
J: TRBJ2-2; V: TRBV7-6; CDR3: CASSPIGVSGANTGELFF
J: TRBJ2-7; V: TRBV4-1; CDR3: CASSQDRFEREQYF
J: TRBJ2-3; V: TRBV6-1; CDR3: CASSVTGMGWTDTQYF
J: TRBJ2-7; V: TRBV6-2/TRBV6-3; CDR3: CASSSVRYEQYF
J: TRBJ1-4; V: TRBV4-3; CDR3: CASSQDRGRSNEKLFF
J: TRBJ1-4; V: TRBV6-5; CDR3: CASSYRFTGSPGKLFF
J: TRBJ1-1; V: TRBV9; CDR3: CASSREGVEAFF
J: TRBJ1-2; V: TRBV10-3; CDR3: CAISESSDKNNYGYTF
J: TRBJ2-2; V: TRBV30; CDR3: CAWSVWGGAGELFF
J: TRBJ2-3; V: TRBV12-3/TRBV12-4; CDR3: CASSFKGADTQYF
J: TRBJ2-3; V: TRBV23-1; CDR3: CASSQLDLAGDTQYF